This T cell receptor beta chain comes out of a study of blood T cell repertoires in COVID-19. The CDR3 sequence is 15 residues long. Trimming pared 1 base from V and 0 bases from J, leaving 6 bases between. Germline loops: CDR1 KGHSH, CDR2 LQKENI. TCRdb keeps only in-frame clones here, not all; method: immunoSEQ multiplex PCR. Of 40,000 or so clones in the sample, around 84% were seen once. This receptor was taken from a human donor in a cohort sampled during active COVID-19. Input material: peripheral blood. The chain joins TRBV18 to TRBJ1-4, with D perhaps matching TRBD1 (5 bases). CDR3 sequence reads: CASSPRGATNEKLFF. CDR3 DNA sequence: TGTGCCAGCTCACCACGGGGGGCAACTAATGAAAAACTGTTTTTT.